One and the same sample provided the 9 T cell receptor beta chains below, sequenced in a study of blood T cell repertoires in COVID-19. Libraries were prepared by immunoSEQ multiplex PCR; TCRdb keeps only in-frame clonotypes and omits some of them. The table lists 60,000 or so clones, 85% of them singletons, with about 18% in the top ten. The material sequenced was peripheral blood. The receptors were gathered from a human donor in a cohort sampled during active COVID-19.

The chain uses TRBV10-1 and TRBJ1-1, with 8 bases that match TRBD1. V shed 3 bases, J shed 1 base, and the junction held 1 base outside the gene matches. In germline, CDR1 is WNHNN, CDR2 SYGVQD (reference sequence). The CDR3 consists of 14 residues. CDR3 DNA: TGCGCCAGCAGTGAAGGACAGGGGAACACTGAAGCTTTCTTT. It specifies CASSEGQGNTEAFF.

This clone has more than one count but fewer than ten. This chain links TRBV6-5 with TRBJ2-5; D gene ambiguous. The germline CDR1 and CDR2 sequences are MNHEY and SVGAGI. The germline V and J ends were trimmed by 0 bases and 5 bases, with 13 bases remaining between them. CDR3 length: 15 residues. Written as DNA, the CDR3 is TGTGCCAGCAGTTACTCGGCAGTTGTAATGGAGACCCAGTACTTC. It yields the protein CASSYSAVVMETQYF.

The chain carries TRBV12-5 and TRBJ2-7; 10 bases are a match to TRBD1. J lost 3 bases, V lost 6 bases, and 11 bases had no gene match. The CDR3 loop spans 16 amino acids. Per the germline V gene, CDR1 is LGHNT and CDR2 is FRNRAP. CDR3 nucleotides: TGTGCTAGTGGCAGACAGGGGGCCCCCCCCTACTACGAGCAGTACTTC. As protein: CASGRQGAPPYYEQYF.

The V and J genes are TRBV9 and TRBJ1-6; tentatively, D is TRBD1 (5 bases). The CDR3 length is 15 residues. In germline, CDR1 is SGDLS, CDR2 YYNGEE. V was pared by 0 bases and J by 9 bases, with 13 bases between. CDR3 bases: TGTGCCAGCAGCGTAGATGGGCAGGGTGCTTCACCCCTCCACTTT. It is translated as CASSVDGQGASPLHF. Supplemented by reference TRBV9 and TRBJ1-6, the full variable domain reads DSGVTQTPKHLITATGQRVTLRCSPRSGDLSVYWYQQSLDQGLQFLIQYYNGEERAKGNILERFSAQQFPDLHSELNLSSLELGDSALYFCASSVDGQGASPLHFGNGTRLTVT.

As concerns this clone: This sample also contains other DNA sequences that code for the same CDR3. The chain carries TRBV7-2 and TRBJ2-2; D may be TRBD2 (7 bases). CDR3 length equals 17 residues. V dropped 0 bases and J dropped 5 bases, with 16 bases sitting between them. CDR1 is SGHTA and CDR2 is FQGNSA in the germline V gene. CDR3 bases: TGTGCCAGCAGCTTAGCGCGTGGGGGGGCCTTGACCGGGGAGCTGTTTTTT. Protein: CASSLARGGALTGELFF.

J is TRBJ1-3 and V is TRBV11-3; 7 bases match TRBD1. V dropped 5 bases and J dropped 0; count of bases not matched to a gene: 16. CDR3 length equals 19 residues. In germline, CDR1 is SGHNT, CDR2 YENEEA. The CDR3 DNA reads TGTGCCAGCAGCGGCCGGGACAGACCACTAATGAGCTCTGGAAACACCATATATTTT. Its protein product is CASSGRDRPLMSSGNTIYF.

The rearrangement uses TRBV6-5 and TRBJ1-4; D is unclear. Between the trimmed V and J ends, which lost 0 bases and 10 bases, there was a span of 12 bases. Germline assignment: CDR1 MNHEY and CDR2 SVGAGI. The CDR3 sequence is 14 residues long. The CDR3 here is CASSYSFSAAKLFF. In DNA form, the CDR3 reads TGTGCCAGCAGTTACTCGTTCTCGGCGGCAAAACTGTTTTTT.

This clone occurred a few times. The V and J genes are TRBV7-2 and TRBJ1-2; TRBD1 matches at 8 bases. J lost 8 bases, V lost 3 bases, and 8 bases had no gene match. Germline-derived CDR1 and CDR2 are SGHTA and FQGNSA. The CDR3 is made up of 14 amino acids. DNA of the CDR3: TGTGCCAGCAGCTTTCCGCAGGGGGCAGGGGGCTACACCTTC. It specifies CASSFPQGAGGYTF.

This rearrangement joins TRBV11-2 to TRBJ2-5; 12 nucleotides agree with TRBD2. After removal of 5 bases from V and 1 base from J, the junction contained 5 bases not matched to a gene. This CDR3 contains 16 residues. Germline assignment: CDR1 SGHAT and CDR2 FQNNGV. CDR3 nucleotides: TGTGCCAGCAGCCCCAGGACTAGCGGGGCCCAAGAGACCCAGTACTTC. Translation: CASSPRTSGAQETQYF.